This entry is about one T cell receptor (beta chain). Its antigen is unknown. Described time point: week 11, during vaccination. Vaccination comprised doses that each held 300 ug of mutant IDH1 20-mer peptide, plus topical imiquimod. The sample originates from a study of a mutant IDH1 vaccine in newly diagnosed glioma. Sequencing used immunoSEQ multiplex PCR; TCRdb keeps in-frame clones, though not all of them. Of roughly 57,000 clones in the sample, approximately 89% are singletons; the top ten hold roughly 2.1%. V was shortened by 1 base and J by 4 bases, with 16 bases between the two germline ends. Germline loops: CDR1 SGHTA, CDR2 FQGNSA. The CDR3 has 17 amino acids.

Source: PBMCs, taken from a glioma patient whose treatment included an IDH1 peptide vaccine. This clonotype was obtained from a middle-aged man with glioma. The chain combines TRBV7-2 with TRBJ1-4; D perhaps matches TRBD1 (5 bases). CDR3: CASSLVVSGRNNEKLFF. The CDR3 DNA sequence: TGTGCCAGCAGCTTAGTAGTGTCGGGACGGAATAATGAAAAACTGTTTTTT.